This TCR beta chain is drawn from a study of T cell responses to AZD1222 COVID-19 vaccine. Study-level findings and limits: Donors, mostly white British, included more females; clonal diversity was possibly underestimated. Only six individuals given AZD1222 were seropositive at baseline. Researchers report vaccine-associated CD4 TCRs spanning spike, with dominance at 160-218 and 743-854.

Trimming cost V 2 bases and J 0 bases, with 8 bases left between them. The V gene's germline CDR1 is LNHDA and CDR2 SQIVND (reference sequence). The CDR3 totals 15 residues. As regards this clone: Its target is not known.

Using immunoSEQ multiplex PCR, the repertoire was profiled, and TCRdb retains in-frame clones only, with some absent. The table has approximately 120,000 clones, nearly 95% seen once; the top ten hold 0.85% to 0.95%. The sequenced sample was peripheral blood, obtained on day 0 of AZD1222 vaccination. The chain links TRBV19 to TRBJ1-5; D is undetermined. This sequence was found in an adult in good health. The CDR3 loop is CASSIQVYSNQPQHF. In DNA form, the CDR3 reads TGTGCCAGTAGTATACAGGTGTATAGCAATCAGCCCCAGCATTTT.